These 2 T cell receptor beta chains share one sample of origin, sequenced in a study of a mutant IDH1 vaccine in newly diagnosed glioma. Their antigens are not known. Clones were sequenced by immunoSEQ multiplex PCR, and TCRdb holds only the in-frame ones, with some missing. The data contain around 50,000 clones, 70% to 90% of them singletons. The time point was: week 5, during vaccination. In every dose of vaccine, 300 ug of mutant IDH1 20-mer peptide was given alongside topical imiquimod. This specimen consisted of PBMCs, obtained from a glioma patient whose treatment included an IDH1 peptide vaccine. These receptor sequences come from a woman aged 40 to 55 with glioma.

The V and J genes are TRBV11-2 and TRBJ1-2; D ambiguous. The germline V gene encodes CDR1 SGHAT and CDR2 FQNNGV. Trimming cost V 4 bases and J 6 bases, with 15 bases left between them. The CDR3 has 14 amino acids. For the CDR3, the DNA is TGTGCCAGCAGCTCGTATGAGAGGGAGGATGGCTACACCTTC. Amino acids: CASSSYEREDGYTF. The variable domain in full, with the rest retrieved from reference TRBV11-2 and TRBJ1-2, is EAGVAQSPRYKIIEKRQSVAFWCNPISGHATLYWYQQILGQGPKLLIQFQNNGVVDDSQLPKDRFSAERLKGVDSTLKIQPAKLEDSAVYLCASSSYEREDGYTFGSGTRLTVV.

The chain combines TRBV2 with TRBJ2-5, with D possibly TRBD1 on 7 matching bases. Germline V gene lookup returns CDR1 SNHLY and CDR2 FYNNEI. The CDR3 extends over 13 amino acids. Deletions cut 11 bases from V and 4 bases from J, with 17 bases between. CDR3 protein: CAARAGGGETQYF. CDR3 DNA sequence: TGTGCCGCTCGGGCAGGGGGAGGAGAGACCCAGTACTTC.